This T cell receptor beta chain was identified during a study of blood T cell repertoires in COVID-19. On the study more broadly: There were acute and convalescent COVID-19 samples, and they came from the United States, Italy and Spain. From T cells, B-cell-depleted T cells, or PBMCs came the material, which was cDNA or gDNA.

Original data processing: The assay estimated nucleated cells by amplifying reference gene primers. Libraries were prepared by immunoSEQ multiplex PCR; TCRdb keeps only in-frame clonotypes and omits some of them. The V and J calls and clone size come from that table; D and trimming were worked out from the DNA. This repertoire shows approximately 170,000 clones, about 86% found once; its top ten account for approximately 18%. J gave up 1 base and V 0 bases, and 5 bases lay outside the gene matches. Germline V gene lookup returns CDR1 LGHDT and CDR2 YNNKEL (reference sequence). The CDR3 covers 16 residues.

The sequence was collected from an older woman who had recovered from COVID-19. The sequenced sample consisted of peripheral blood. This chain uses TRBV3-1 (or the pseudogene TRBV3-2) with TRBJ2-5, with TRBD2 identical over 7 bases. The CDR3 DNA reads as TGTGCCAGCAGCCAAGATAGGGCTAGCGGCCAAGAGACCCAGTACTTC. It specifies CASSQDRASGQETQYF.